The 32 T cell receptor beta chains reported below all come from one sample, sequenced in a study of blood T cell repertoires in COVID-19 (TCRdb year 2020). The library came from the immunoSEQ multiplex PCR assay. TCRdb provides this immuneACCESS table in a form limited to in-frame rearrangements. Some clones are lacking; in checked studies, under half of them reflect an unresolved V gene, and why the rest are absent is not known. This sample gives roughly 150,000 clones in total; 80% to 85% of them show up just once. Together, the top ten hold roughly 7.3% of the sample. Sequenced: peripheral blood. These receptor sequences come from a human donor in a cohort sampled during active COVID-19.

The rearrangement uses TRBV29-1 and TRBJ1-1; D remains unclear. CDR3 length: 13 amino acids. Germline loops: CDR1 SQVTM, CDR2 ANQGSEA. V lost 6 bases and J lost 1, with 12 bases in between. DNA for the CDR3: TGCAGCGTCTCCCTCGGAGGGAACACTGAAGCTTTCTTT. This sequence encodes CSVSLGGNTEAFF. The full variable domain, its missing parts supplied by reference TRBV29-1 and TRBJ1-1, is SAVISQKPSRDICQRGTSLTIQCQVDSQVTMMFWYRQQPGQSLTLIATANQGSEATYESGFVIDKFPISRPNLTFSTLTVSNMSPEDSSIYLCSVSLGGNTEAFFGQGTRLTVV.

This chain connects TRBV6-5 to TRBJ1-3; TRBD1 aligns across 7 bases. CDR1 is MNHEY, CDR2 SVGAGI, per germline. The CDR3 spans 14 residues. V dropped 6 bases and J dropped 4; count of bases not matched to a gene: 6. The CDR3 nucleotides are TGTGCCAGCAGCCAGACAGGGACAGGAAACACCATATATTTT. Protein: CASSQTGTGNTIYF.

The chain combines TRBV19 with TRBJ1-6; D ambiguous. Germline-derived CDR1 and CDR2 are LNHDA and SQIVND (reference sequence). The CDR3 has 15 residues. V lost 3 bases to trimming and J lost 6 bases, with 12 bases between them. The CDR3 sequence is CASSIMAQANSPLHF. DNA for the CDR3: TGTGCCAGTAGTATTATGGCGCAGGCTAATTCACCCCTCCACTTT.

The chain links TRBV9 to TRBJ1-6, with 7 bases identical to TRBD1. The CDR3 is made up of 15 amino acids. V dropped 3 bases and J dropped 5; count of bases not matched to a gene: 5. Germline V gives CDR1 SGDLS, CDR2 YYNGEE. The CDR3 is CASSAGTANNSPLHF. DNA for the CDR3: TGTGCCAGCAGCGCTGGGACAGCTAATAATTCACCCCTCCACTTT. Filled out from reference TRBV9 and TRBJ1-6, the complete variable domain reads DSGVTQTPKHLITATGQRVTLRCSPRSGDLSVYWYQQSLDQGLQFLIQYYNGEERAKGNILERFSAQQFPDLHSELNLSSLELGDSALYFCASSAGTANNSPLHFGNGTRLTVT.

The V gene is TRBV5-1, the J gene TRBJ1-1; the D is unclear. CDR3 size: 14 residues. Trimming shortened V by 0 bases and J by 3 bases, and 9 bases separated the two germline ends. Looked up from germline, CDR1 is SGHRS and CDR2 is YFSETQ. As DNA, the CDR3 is TGCGCCAGCAGCTTGGTTGGCAGCGACACTGAAGCTTTCTTT. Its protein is CASSLVGSDTEAFF.

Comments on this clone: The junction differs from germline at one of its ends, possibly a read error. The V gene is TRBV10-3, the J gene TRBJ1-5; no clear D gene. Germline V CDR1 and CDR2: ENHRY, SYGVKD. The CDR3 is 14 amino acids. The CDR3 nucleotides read TGTGCCATCAGTGAGTCGACGGGGAATCTGCCCCAGCATTTT. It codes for CAISESTGNLPQHF.

The CDR3 region is CASSPTPQANYGYTF. CDR3 bases: TGTGCCAGCAGCCCAACTCCACAGGCTAACTATGGCTACACCTTC. The chain recombines TRBV3-1 (or the pseudogene TRBV3-2) with TRBJ1-2; possibly TRBD1 for D (5 bases). The germline V gene encodes CDR1 LGHDT and CDR2 YNNKEL (reference sequence). Trimming removed 4 bases at V and 0 bases at J, with 12 bases between. CDR3 length: 15 amino acids.

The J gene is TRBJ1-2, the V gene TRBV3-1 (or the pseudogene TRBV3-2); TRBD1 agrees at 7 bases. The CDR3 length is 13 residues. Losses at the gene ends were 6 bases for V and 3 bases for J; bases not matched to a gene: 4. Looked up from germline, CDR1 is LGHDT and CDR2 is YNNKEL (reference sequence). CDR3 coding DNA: TGTGCCAGCAGTGGCAGGGGGGACTATGGCTACACCTTC. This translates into CASSGRGDYGYTF.

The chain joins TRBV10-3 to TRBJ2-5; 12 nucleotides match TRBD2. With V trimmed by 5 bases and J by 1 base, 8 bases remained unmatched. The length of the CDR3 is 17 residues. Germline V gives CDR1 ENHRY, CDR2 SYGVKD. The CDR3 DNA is TGTGCCATCAGTAAGAAACCGGGACTAGCGGGCCAAGAGACCCAGTACTTC. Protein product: CAISKKPGLAGQETQYF.

As DNA, the CDR3 is TGTGCCAGCAGCCTCTCGCTGGAAACTAGCTTGGAGACCCAGTACTTC. It is translated as CASSLSLETSLETQYF. The chain is built from TRBV5-6 and TRBJ2-5, with D possibly matching TRBD2 (6 bases). The ends were cut back, 4 bases at V and 5 bases at J, with 21 bases in the middle. Germline V gene data show CDR1 as SGHDT and CDR2 as YYEEEE. CDR3 length: 16 residues. The full variable domain, in which reference TRBV5-6 and TRBJ2-5 provide the parts outside the CDR3, is DAGVTQSPTHLIKTRGQQVTLRCSPKSGHDTVSWYQQALGQGPQFIFQYYEEEERQRGNFPDRFSGHQFPNYSSELNVNALLLGDSALYLCASSLSLETSLETQYFGPGTRLLVL.

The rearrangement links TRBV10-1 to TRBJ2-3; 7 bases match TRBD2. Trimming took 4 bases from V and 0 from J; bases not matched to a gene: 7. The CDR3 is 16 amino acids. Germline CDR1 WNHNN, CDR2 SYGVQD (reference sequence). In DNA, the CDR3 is TGCGCCAGCAGTGTTGAAGCGGGGAAAAGCACAGATACGCAGTATTTT. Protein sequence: CASSVEAGKSTDTQYF.

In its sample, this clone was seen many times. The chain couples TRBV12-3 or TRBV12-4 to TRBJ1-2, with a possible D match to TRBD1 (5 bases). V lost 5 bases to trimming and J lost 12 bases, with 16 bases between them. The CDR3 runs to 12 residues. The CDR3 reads CASSTTTGGNTF. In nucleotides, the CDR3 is TGTGCCAGCAGTACGACCACCGGGGGAAACACCTTC.

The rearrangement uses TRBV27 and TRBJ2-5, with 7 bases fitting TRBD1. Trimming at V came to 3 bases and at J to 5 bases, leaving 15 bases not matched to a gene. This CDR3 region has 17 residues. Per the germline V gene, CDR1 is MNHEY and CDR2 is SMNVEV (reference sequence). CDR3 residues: CASSFRSGQGVRETQYF. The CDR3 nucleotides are TGTGCCAGCAGTTTCCGATCGGGTCAGGGGGTTCGTGAGACCCAGTACTTC.

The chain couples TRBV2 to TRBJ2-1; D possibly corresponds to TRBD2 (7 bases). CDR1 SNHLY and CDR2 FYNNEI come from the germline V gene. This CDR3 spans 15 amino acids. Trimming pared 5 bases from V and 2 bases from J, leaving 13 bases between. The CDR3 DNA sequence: TGTGCCAGCAGTCGGGGAGGGGGAACCTACAATGAGCAGTTCTTC. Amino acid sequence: CASSRGGGTYNEQFF.

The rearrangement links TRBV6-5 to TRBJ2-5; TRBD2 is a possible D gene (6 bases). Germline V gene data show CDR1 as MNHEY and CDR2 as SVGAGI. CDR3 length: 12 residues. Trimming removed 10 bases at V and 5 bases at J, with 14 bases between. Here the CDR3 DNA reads TGTGCCACTTTAACGGGGGTCGAGACCCAGTACTTC. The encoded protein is CATLTGVETQYF.

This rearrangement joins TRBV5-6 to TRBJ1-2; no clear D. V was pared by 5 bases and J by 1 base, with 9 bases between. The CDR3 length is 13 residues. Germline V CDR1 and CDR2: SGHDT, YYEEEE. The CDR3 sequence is CASSPGVNYGYTF. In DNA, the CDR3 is TGTGCCAGCAGTCCCGGGGTTAACTATGGCTACACCTTC.

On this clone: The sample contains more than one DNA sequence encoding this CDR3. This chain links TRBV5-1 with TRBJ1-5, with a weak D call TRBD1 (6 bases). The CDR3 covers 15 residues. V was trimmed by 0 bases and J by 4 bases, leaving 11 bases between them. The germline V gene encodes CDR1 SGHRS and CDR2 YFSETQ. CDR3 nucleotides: TGCGCCAGCAGCTTGGAGGGGGTAGGTAATCAGCCCCAGCATTTT. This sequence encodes CASSLEGVGNQPQHF.

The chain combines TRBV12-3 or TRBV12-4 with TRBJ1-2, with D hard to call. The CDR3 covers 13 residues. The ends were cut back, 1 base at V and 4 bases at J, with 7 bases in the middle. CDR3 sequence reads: CASSLGRLYGYTF. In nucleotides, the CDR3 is TGTGCCAGCAGTTTAGGCAGGCTCTATGGCTACACCTTC.

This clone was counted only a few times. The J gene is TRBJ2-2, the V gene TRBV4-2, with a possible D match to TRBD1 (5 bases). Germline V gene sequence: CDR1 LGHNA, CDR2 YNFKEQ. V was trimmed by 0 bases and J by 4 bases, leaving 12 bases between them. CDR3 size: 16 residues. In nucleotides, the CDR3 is TGTGCCAGCAGCCAAGATCTACGACAGATCACCGGGGAGCTGTTTTTT. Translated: CASSQDLRQITGELFF.

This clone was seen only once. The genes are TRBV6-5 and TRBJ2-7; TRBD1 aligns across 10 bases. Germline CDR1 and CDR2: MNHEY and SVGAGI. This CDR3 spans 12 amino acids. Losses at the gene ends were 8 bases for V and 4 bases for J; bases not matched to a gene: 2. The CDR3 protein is CASRDRGYEQYF. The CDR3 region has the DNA TGTGCCAGCCGGGACAGGGGTTACGAGCAGTACTTC.

The CDR3 nucleotides are TGTGCCAGCAGCGACCGGGACAGGGGCACCGGGGAGCTGTTTTTT. It codes for CASSDRDRGTGELFF. The gene calls are TRBV2 and TRBJ2-2; 10 bases align to TRBD1. V was pared by 6 bases and J by 4 bases, with 5 bases of the junction left unmatched. Germline CDR1 and CDR2: SNHLY and FYNNEI. The CDR3 sequence is 15 residues long.

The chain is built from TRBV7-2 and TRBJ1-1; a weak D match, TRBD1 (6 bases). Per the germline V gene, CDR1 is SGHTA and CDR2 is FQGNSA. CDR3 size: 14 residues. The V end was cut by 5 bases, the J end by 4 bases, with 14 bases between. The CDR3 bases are TGTGCCAGCAGCCGTGGGGGCGGGGGCACTGAAGCTTTCTTT. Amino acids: CASSRGGGGTEAFF.

CDR3 sequence: CASSLPSGGAPEQFF. The CDR3 coding sequence is TGTGCCAGCTCATTACCTAGCGGGGGGGCCCCTGAGCAGTTCTTC. The V call is TRBV18, the J call TRBJ2-1; 12 positions match TRBD2. This CDR3 contains 15 residues. The V and J ends lost 5 bases and 9 bases, in that order; junction bases with no gene match: 8. Germline CDR1 KGHSH, CDR2 LQKENI.

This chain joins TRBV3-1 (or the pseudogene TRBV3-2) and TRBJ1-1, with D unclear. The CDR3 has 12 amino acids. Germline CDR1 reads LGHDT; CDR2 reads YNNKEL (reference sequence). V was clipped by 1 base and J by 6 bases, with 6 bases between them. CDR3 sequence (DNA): TGTGCCAGCAGCCAAGTTAAATCTGAAGCTTTCTTT. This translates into CASSQVKSEAFF.

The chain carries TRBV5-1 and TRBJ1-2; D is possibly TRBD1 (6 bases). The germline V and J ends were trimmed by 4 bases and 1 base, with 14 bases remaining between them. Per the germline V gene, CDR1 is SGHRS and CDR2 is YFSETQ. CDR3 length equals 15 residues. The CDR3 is CASSKTGPDNYGYTF. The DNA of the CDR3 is TGCGCCAGCAGCAAAACAGGGCCAGATAACTATGGCTACACCTTC. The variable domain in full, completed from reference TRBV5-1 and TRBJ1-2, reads KAGVTQTPRYLIKTRGQQVTLSCSPISGHRSVSWYQQTPGQGLQFLFEYFSETQRNKGNFPGRFSGRQFSNSRSEMNVSTLELGDSALYLCASSKTGPDNYGYTFGSGTRLTVV.

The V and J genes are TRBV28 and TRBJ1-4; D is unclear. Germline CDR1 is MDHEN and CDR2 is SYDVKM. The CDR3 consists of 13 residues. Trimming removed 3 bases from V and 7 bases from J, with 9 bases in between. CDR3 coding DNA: TGTGCCAGCAGTTTTACGGGAAGTGAAAAACTGTTTTTT. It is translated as CASSFTGSEKLFF.

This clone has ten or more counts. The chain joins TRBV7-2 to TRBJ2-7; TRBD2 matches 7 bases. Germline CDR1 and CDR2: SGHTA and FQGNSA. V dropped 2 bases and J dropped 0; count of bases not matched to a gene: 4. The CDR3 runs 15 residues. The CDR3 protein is CASSLKAGSSYEQYF. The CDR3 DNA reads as TGTGCCAGCAGCTTAAAAGCGGGGAGCTCCTACGAGCAGTACTTC.

CDR3 sequence reads: CASSFREGLGQGSGANVLTF. Here the CDR3 DNA reads TGCGCCAGCAGCTTCCGGGAGGGCCTGGGACAGGGCTCTGGGGCCAACGTCCTGACTTTC. The chain is built from TRBV4-1 and TRBJ2-6; D is perhaps TRBD1 (9 bases). CDR3 length: 20 residues. The germline V and J ends were trimmed by 5 bases and 0 bases, with 23 bases remaining between them. Looked up from germline, CDR1 is MGHRA and CDR2 is YSYEKL.

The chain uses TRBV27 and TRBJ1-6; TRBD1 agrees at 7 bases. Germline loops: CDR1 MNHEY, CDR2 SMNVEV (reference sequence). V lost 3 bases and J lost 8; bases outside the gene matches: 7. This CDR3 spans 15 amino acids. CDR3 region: CASSLGRGIDSPLHF. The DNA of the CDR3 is TGTGCCAGCAGTTTGGGCAGGGGGATTGATTCACCCCTCCACTTT.

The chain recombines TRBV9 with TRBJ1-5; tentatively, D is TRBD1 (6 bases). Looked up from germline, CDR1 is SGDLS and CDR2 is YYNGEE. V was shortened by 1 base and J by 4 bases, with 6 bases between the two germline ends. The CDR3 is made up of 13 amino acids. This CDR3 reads CASSVQGNQPQHF. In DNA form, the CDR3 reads TGTGCCAGCAGCGTACAGGGGAATCAGCCCCAGCATTTT.

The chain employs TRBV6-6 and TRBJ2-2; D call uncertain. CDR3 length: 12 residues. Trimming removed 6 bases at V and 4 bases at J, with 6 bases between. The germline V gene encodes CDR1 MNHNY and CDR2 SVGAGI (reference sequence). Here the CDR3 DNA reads TGTGCCAGCAGCCTCAGCACCGGGGAGCTGTTTTTT. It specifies CASSLSTGELFF.

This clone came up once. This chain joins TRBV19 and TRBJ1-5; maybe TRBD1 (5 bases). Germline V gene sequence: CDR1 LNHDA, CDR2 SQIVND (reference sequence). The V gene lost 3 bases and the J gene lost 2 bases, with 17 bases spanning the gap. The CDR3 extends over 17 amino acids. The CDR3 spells CASSIGKGRAGNQPQHF. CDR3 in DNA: TGTGCCAGTAGTATTGGTAAGGGGCGCGCCGGCAATCAGCCCCAGCATTTT. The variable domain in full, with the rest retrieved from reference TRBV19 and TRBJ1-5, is DGGITQSPKYLFRKEGQNVTLSCEQNLNHDAMYWYRQDPGQGLRLIYYSQIVNDFQKGDIAEGYSVSREKKESFPLTVTSAQKNPTAFYLCASSIGKGRAGNQPQHFGDGTRLSIL.